A single T cell receptor (beta chain) is shown here with its context. Its antigen remains unidentified. Using immunoSEQ multiplex PCR, the repertoire was profiled, and TCRdb retains in-frame clones only, with some absent. The table includes almost 70,000 clones, around four fifths detected once. This specimen comes from a study of OX40 agonist ivuxolimab in advanced cancers. Study information: Patients were given ivuxolimab, an antibody that agonizes OX40 (CD134). Three patients, one with hepatocellular carcinoma and two with cutaneous melanoma, achieved partial responses.

Study-level results: At 0.1 to 3.0 mg/kg and by week 6, CD4+ and CD8+ T cells in the blood had expanded clonally.

Autoimmune disease history or systemic immunosuppression led to patient exclusion. Between the trimmed V and J ends, which lost 6 bases and 1 base, there was a span of 18 bases. This CDR3 has 16 residues. In germline, CDR1 is MNHEY, CDR2 SMNVEV (reference sequence). The source material was CD4+ or CD8+ T cells sorted from blood, sampled in a trial of the OX40 agonist ivuxolimab. V usage is TRBV27 and J usage is TRBJ1-1, with D maybe TRBD1 (5 bases). The origin of this receptor is an adult with an advanced solid tumor such as melanoma, head and neck, liver or kidney cancer. CDR3 nucleotide sequence: TGTGCCAGCAGACCATCGGGGGTTCGCTCGAACACTGAAGCTTTCTTT. It codes for CASRPSGVRSNTEAFF.